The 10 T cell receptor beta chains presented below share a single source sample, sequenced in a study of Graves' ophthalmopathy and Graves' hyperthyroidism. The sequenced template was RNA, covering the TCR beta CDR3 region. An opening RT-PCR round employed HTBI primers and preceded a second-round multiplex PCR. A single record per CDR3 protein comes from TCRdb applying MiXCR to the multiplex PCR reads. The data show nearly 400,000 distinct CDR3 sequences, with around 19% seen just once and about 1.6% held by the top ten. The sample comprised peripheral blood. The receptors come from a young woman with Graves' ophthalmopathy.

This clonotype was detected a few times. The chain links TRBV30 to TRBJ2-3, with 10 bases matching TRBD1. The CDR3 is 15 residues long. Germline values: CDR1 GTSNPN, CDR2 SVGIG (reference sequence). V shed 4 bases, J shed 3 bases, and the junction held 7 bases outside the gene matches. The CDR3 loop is CAWTSGQGETDTQYF. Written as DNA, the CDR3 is TGTGCCTGGACCTCAGGACAGGGGGAGACAGATACGCAGTATTTT.

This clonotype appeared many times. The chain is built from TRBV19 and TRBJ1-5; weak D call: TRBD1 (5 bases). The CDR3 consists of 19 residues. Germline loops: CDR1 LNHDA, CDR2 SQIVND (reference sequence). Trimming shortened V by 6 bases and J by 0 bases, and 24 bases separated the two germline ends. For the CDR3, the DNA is TGTGCCAGTAGCTACCGGGACGGACCCAATCGATTTAGCAATCAGCCCCAGCATTTT. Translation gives CASSYRDGPNRFSNQPQHF. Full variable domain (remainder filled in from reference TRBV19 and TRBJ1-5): DGGITQSPKYLFRKEGQNVTLSCEQNLNHDAMYWYRQDPGQGLRLIYYSQIVNDFQKGDIAEGYSVSREKKESFPLTVTSAQKNPTAFYLCASSYRDGPNRFSNQPQHFGDGTRLSIL.

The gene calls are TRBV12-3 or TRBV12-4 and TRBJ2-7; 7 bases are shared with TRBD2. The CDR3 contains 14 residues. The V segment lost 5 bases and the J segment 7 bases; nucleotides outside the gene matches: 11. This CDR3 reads CASSNYSGSGEQYF. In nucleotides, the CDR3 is TGTGCCAGCAGTAACTATAGCGGGTCTGGAGAGCAGTACTTC.

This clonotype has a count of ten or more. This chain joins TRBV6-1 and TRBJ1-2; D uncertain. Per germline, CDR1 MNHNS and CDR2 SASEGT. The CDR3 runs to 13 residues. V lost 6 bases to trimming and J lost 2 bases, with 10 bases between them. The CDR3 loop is CASRIAVNYGYTF. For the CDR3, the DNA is TGTGCCAGCAGGATTGCAGTGAACTATGGCTACACCTTC.

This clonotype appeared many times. The CDR3 here is CASSIRGGASQTEAFF. DNA of the CDR3: TGTGCCAGTAGTATCCGAGGGGGCGCGAGTCAAACTGAAGCTTTCTTT. The chain recombines TRBV19 with TRBJ1-1; 7 bases match TRBD1. This CDR3 region has 16 residues. Germline CDR1 LNHDA, CDR2 SQIVND (reference sequence). The V segment lost 3 bases and the J segment 5 bases; nucleotides outside the gene matches: 12.

In nucleotides, the CDR3 is TGTGCCAGCGGCCACGGACAGGATGGAAAACTGAGCACTGAAGCTTTCTTT. It specifies CASGHGQDGKLSTEAFF. This chain uses TRBV6-1 with TRBJ1-1; 7 nucleotides align to TRBD1. This CDR3 region has 17 residues. Germline loops: CDR1 MNHNS, CDR2 SASEGT. V was pared by 8 bases and J by 4 bases, with 19 bases of the junction left unmatched.

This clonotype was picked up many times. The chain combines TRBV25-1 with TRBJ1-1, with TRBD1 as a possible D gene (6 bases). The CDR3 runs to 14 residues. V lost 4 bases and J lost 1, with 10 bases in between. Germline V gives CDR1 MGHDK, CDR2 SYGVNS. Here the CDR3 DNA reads TGTGCCAGCAGTGGAAACAGGGCGAACACTGAAGCTTTCTTT. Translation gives CASSGNRANTEAFF.

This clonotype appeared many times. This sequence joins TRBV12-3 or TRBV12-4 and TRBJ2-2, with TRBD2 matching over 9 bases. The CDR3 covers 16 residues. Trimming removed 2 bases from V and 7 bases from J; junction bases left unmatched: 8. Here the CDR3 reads CASSLRLAVLNGELFF. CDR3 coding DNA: TGTGCCAGCAGTTTACGACTAGCGGTTTTAAACGGGGAGCTGTTTTTT.

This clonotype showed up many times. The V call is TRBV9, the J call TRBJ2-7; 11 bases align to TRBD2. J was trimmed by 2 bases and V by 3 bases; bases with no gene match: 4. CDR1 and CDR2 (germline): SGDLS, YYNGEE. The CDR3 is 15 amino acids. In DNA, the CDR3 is TGTGCCAGCAGCGACGGGACTAGCGGCCCCTACGAGCAGTACTTC. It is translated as CASSDGTSGPYEQYF.

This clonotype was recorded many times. CDR3 in amino acids: CASSDRGGYQETQYF. CDR3 sequence (DNA): TGTGCCAGCAGCGACAGGGGAGGGTACCAAGAGACCCAGTACTTC. The chain employs TRBV9 and TRBJ2-5; either TRBD1 or TRBD2 may fit D (7 bases each). The germline V and J ends were trimmed by 3 bases and 0 bases, with 12 bases remaining between them. Germline values: CDR1 SGDLS, CDR2 YYNGEE. The CDR3 is 15 residues long. Drawing the rest from reference TRBV9 and TRBJ2-5, the complete variable domain is DSGVTQTPKHLITATGQRVTLRCSPRSGDLSVYWYQQSLDQGLQFLIQYYNGEERAKGNILERFSAQQFPDLHSELNLSSLELGDSALYFCASSDRGGYQETQYFGPGTRLLVL.